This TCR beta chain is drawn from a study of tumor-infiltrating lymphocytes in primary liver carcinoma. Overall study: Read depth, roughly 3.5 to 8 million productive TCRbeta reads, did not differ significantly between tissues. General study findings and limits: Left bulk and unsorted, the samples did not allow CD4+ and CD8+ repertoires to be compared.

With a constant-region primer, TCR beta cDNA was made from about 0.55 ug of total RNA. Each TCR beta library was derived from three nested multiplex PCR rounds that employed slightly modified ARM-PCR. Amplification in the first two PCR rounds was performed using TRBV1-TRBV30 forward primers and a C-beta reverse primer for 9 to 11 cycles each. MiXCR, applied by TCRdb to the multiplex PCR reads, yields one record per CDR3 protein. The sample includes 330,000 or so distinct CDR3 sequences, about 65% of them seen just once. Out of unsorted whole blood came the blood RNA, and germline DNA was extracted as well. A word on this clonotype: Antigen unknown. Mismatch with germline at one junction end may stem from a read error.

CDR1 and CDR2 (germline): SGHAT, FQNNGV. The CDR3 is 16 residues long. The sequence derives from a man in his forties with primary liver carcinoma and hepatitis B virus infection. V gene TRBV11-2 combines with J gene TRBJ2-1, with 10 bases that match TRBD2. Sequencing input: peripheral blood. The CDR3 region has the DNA TGTGCTAGCAGCTTAGGTCCGGGACTAGCGTCCAATGAGCAGATCTTC. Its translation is CASSLGPGLASNEQIF.